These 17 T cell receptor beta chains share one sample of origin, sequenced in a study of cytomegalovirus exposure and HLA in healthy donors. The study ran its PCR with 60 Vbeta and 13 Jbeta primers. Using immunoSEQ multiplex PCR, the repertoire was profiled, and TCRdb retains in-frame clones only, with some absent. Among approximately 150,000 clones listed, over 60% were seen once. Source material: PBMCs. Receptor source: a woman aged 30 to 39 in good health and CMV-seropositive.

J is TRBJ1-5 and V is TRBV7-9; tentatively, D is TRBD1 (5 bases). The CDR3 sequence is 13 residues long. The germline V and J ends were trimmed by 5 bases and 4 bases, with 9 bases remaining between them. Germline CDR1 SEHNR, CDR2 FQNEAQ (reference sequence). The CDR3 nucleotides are TGTGCCAGCAGCGGGTCAGGGAATCAGCCCCAGCATTTT. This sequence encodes CASSGSGNQPQHF.

The CDR3 bases are TGTGCCAGTAGTATAGTTGGAGGACTAGCTTCCTACGAGCAGTACTTC. This sequence encodes CASSIVGGLASYEQYF. The genes are TRBV19 and TRBJ2-7; 8 bases are a match to TRBD2. With 1 base clipped from V and 1 base from J, the junction kept 6 bases outside the gene matches. The germline CDR1 and CDR2 sequences are LNHDA and SQIVND (reference sequence). This CDR3 region has 16 residues.

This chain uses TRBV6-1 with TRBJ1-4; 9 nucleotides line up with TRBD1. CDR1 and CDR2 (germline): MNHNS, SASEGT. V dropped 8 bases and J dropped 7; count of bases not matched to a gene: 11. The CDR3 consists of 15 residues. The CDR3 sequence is CASGANRGPSEKLFF. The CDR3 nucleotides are TGTGCCAGCGGGGCAAACAGGGGGCCGAGTGAAAAACTGTTTTTT.

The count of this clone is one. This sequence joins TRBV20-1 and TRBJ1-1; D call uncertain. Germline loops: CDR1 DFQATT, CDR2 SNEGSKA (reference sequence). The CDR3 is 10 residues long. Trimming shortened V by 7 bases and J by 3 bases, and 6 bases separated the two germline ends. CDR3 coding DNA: TGCAGTGGAGTCGACACTGAAGCTTTCTTT. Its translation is CSGVDTEAFF.

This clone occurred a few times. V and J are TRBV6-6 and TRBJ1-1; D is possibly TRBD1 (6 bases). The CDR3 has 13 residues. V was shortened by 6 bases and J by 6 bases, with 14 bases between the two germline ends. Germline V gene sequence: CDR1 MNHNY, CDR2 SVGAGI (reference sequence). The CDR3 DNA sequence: TGTGCCAGCAGGGGATCACAGGGCGCTGAAGCTTTCTTT. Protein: CASRGSQGAEAFF.

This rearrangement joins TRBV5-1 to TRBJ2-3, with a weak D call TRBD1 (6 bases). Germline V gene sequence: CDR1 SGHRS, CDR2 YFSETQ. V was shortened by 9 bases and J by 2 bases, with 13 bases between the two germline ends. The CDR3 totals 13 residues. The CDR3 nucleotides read TGCGCCACTTCCCAGGGGCACACAGATACGCAGTATTTT. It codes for CATSQGHTDTQYF.

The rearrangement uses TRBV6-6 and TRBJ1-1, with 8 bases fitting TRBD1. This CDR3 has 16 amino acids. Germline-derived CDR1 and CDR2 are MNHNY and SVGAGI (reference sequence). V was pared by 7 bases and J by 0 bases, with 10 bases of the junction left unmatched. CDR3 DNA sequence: TGTGCCAGCACTTTACCTGGACAGGGCTTGAACACTGAAGCTTTCTTT. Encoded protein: CASTLPGQGLNTEAFF.

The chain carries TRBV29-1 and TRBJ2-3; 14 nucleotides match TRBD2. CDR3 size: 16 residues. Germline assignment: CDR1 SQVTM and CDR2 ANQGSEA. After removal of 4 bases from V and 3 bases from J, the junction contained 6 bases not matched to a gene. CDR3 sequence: CSVGAGLAGATDTQYF. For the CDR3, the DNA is TGCAGCGTTGGGGCGGGACTAGCGGGAGCAACAGATACGCAGTATTTT.

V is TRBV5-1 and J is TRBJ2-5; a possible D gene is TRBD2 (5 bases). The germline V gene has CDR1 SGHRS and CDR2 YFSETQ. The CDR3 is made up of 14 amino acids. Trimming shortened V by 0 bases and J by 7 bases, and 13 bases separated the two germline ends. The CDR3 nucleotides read TGCGCCAGCAGCTTGGTGGCTCCCGAGGGGACCCAGTACTTC. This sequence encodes CASSLVAPEGTQYF.

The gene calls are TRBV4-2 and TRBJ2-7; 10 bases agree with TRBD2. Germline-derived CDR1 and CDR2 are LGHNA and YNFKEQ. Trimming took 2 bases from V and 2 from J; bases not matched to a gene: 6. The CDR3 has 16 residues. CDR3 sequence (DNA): TGTGCCAGCAGCCAATTTGTAGCGGGGGGTACCTACGAGCAGTACTTC. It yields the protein CASSQFVAGGTYEQYF.

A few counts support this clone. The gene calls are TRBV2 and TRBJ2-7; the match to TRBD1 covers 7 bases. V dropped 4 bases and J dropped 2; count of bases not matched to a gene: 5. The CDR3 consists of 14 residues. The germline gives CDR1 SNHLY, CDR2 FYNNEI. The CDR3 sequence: CASSAITGAYEQYF. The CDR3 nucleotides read TGTGCCAGCAGTGCCATCACAGGGGCCTACGAGCAGTACTTC.

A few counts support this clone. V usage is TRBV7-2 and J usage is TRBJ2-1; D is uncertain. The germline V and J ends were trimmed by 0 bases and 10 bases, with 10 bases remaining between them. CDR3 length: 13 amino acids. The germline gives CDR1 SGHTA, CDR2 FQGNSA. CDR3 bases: TGTGCCAGCAGCTTAGCGGTCAGGATGGAGCAGTTCTTC. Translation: CASSLAVRMEQFF.

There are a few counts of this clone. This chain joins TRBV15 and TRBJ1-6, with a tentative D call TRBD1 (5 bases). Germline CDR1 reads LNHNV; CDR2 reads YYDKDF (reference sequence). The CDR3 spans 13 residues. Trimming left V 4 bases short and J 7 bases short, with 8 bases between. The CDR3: CATSIDRNSPLHF. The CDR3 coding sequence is TGTGCCACCAGCATCGACAGAAATTCACCCCTCCACTTT.

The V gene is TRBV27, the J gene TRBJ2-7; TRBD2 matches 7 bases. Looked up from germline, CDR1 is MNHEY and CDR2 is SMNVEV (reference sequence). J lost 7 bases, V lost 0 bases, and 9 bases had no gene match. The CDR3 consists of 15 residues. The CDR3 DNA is TGTGCCAGCAGTTTATCGGGACTACCGTACGTGGAGCAGTACTTC. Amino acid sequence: CASSLSGLPYVEQYF.

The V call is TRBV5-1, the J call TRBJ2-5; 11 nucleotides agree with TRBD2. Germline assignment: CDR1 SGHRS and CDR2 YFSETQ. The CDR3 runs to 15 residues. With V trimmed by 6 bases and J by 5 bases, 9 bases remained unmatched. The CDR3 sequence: CASMVASGRSETQYF. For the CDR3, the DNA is TGCGCCAGCATGGTAGCTAGCGGGAGGTCGGAGACCCAGTACTTC.

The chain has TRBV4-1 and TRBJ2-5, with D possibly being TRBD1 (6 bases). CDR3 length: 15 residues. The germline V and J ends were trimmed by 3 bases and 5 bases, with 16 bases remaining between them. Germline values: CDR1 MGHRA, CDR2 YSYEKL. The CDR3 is CASSQLGGVLETQYF. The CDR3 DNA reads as TGCGCCAGCAGCCAGCTAGGGGGAGTCCTCGAGACCCAGTACTTC.

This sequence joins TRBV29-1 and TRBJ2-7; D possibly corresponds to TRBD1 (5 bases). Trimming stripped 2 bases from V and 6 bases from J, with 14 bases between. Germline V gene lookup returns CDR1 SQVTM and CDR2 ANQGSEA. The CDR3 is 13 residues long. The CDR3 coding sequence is TGCAGCGTTGAATCGACAGACTTTGGCGAGCAGTACTTC. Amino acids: CSVESTDFGEQYF.